The rows below give T cell receptor beta chains drawn from one sample of a study of resident and recirculating memory T cells in vitiligo. Libraries were prepared by immunoSEQ multiplex PCR; TCRdb keeps only in-frame clonotypes and omits some of them. The sample lists tens of thousands of clones; just over 90% were seen once. The sample was blood. Source of these receptors: a male donor with vitiligo. The CDR3 runs from the conserved cysteine through the conserved F or W. The D gene is left open where the match is weak. Clone size is stated in some rows and not others, as once, few, many or a class when expanded.

d_call	j_call	clone_size	v_call	cdr3_nt	cdr3_aa
TRBD1	TRBJ2-7	-	TRBV6-5	TGTGCCAGCAGCCGGGGACAGGGGCATTACGAGCAGTACTTC	CASSRGQGHYEQYF
-	TRBJ2-3	-	TRBV27	TGTGCCAGCAGTTTAAAGCGGAGCAGGACAGATACGCAGTATTTT	CASSLKRSRTDTQYF
TRBD2	TRBJ2-5	-	TRBV4-1	TGCGCCAGCAGCCGGCGGGGGTTTAGGGAGACCCAGTACTTC	CASSRRGFRETQYF
-	TRBJ1-3	-	TRBV7-9	TGTGCCAGCAGCTCCGACAAGAGCTCTGGAAACACCATATATTTT	CASSSDKSSGNTIYF
-	TRBJ1-2	-	TRBV11-2	TGTGCCAGCAGCTCCCTGGGGGGTAAGGACTATGGCTACACCTTC	CASSSLGGKDYGYTF
-	TRBJ1-4	-	TRBV5-4	TGTGCCAGCAGCTTCCTGGCTGGAAAACTGTTTTTT	CASSFLAGKLFF
-	TRBJ1-5	-	TRBV19	TGTGCCAGTACAGGGCTAGGCAATCAGCCCCAGCATTTT	CASTGLGNQPQHF
-	TRBJ2-7	-	TRBV28	TGTGCCAGCACCCCGAGGAAAGCGGTCTCCTACGAGCAGTACTTC	CASTPRKAVSYEQYF
-	TRBJ2-7	once	TRBV19	TGTGCCAGTACGGAGGGCCAACTAGGAGGCGAGCAGTACTTC	CASTEGQLGGEQYF
-	TRBJ2-7	-	TRBV18	TGTGCCAGCTCACCACCGAGCCTCTACGAGCAGTACTTC	CASSPPSLYEQYF
TRBD2	TRBJ2-5	once	TRBV7-2	TGTGCCAGCAGCTTATGGGCTAGCGGGAGGGAAGAGACCCAGTACTTC	CASSLWASGREETQYF
-	TRBJ1-1	once	TRBV15	TGTGCCACCAGCAGAGGGAACGCGGGGGGGACTGAAGCTTTCTTT	CATSRGNAGGTEAFF
-	TRBJ2-1	-	TRBV9	TGTGCCAGCAGGACCCCGCCCGGGACTCCCTCGAGTGAGCAGTTCTTC	CASRTPPGTPSSEQFF
-	TRBJ2-7	-	TRBV6-1	TGTGCCAGCAGTCCGGGGACCTACGAGCAGTACTTC	CASSPGTYEQYF
-	TRBJ1-5	-	TRBV12-5	TGTGCTAGTGGTTTGGGAGGAATACAGCCCCAGCATTTT	CASGLGGIQPQHF
TRBD2	TRBJ2-5	-	TRBV11-1	TGTGCCAGCAGCAGTAGCGGGAGGATGGAGACCCAGTACTTC	CASSSSGRMETQYF
TRBD1	TRBJ2-5	-	TRBV7-6	TGTGCCAGCAGCTTAGGAGACAGGGGGATTGAGACCCAGTACTTC	CASSLGDRGIETQYF
TRBD1	TRBJ2-6	-	TRBV7-9	TGTGCCAGCAGCTTAGGCAGGGGGTTATTCTCTGGGGCCAACGTCCTGACTTTC	CASSLGRGLFSGANVLTF
-	TRBJ1-2	few	TRBV5-6	TGTGCCAGCAGCCCACTTGCGGCCGATGGCTACACCTTC	CASSPLAADGYTF
-	TRBJ2-3	once	TRBV6-4	TGTGCCAGCAGTGGAACCTCGGGAGATACGCAGTATTTT	CASSGTSGDTQYF
-	TRBJ2-3	-	TRBV28	TGTGCCAGCAGTTTGGGCGGGGCCACAGATACGCAGTATTTT	CASSLGGATDTQYF
TRBD1	TRBJ1-4	-	TRBV28	TGTGCCAGCAGCCCACGACAGGGTCTCGCGGGACCCGGTAAACTGTTTTTT	CASSPRQGLAGPGKLFF
-	TRBJ2-7	-	TRBV6-5	TGTGCCAGCAGTTACTCACCAGGGCCGAGCTCCTACGAGCAGTACTTC	CASSYSPGPSSYEQYF
TRBD1	TRBJ2-7	-	TRBV11-3	TGTGCCAGCAGCTTAGGGACAGGGGGCATGCGGGAGCAGTACTTC	CASSLGTGGMREQYF
TRBD1	TRBJ2-7	-	TRBV7-9	TGTGCCAGCAGCTCACAGGGGCCTACTTTCTACGAGCAGTACTTC	CASSSQGPTFYEQYF
-	TRBJ1-5	few	TRBV23-1	TGCGCCAGCAGTCAAGAGGTGGGCGGGTCGCCCCAGCATTTT	CASSQEVGGSPQHF
-	TRBJ2-1	-	TRBV2	TGTGCCAGCAGTTTCTCGGGACTCTACAATGAGCAGTTCTTC	CASSFSGLYNEQFF
-	TRBJ2-2	-	TRBV9	TGTGCCAGCAGCGTAGTGGCTAGTAAAACCGGGGAGCTGTTTTTT	CASSVVASKTGELFF
-	TRBJ2-7	-	TRBV18	TGTGCCAGCTCGCCTAGGACTACACCCTACGAGCAGTACTTC	CASSPRTTPYEQYF
TRBD2	TRBJ2-5	-	TRBV5-8	TGTGCCAGCAGCTTGGCCCGGCTAGCGGGAGAGACCCAGTACTTC	CASSLARLAGETQYF
-	TRBJ2-7	-	TRBV11-2	TGTGCCAGCAGCCCCATACGAGGGATCCACTACGAGCAGTACTTC	CASSPIRGIHYEQYF
TRBD2	TRBJ2-7	medium-sized	TRBV6-4	TGTGCCAGCAGTGACGGGACTAGCGGGAGCGAGCAGTACTTC	CASSDGTSGSEQYF
TRBD2	TRBJ2-7	-	TRBV4-1	TGCGCCAGCAGCCACCCCCTAGCGGGAGGCTACGAGCAGTACTTC	CASSHPLAGGYEQYF
-	TRBJ2-7	-	TRBV29-1	TGCAGCGTTATTGCCGGTAACTACGAGCAGTACTTC	CSVIAGNYEQYF
-	TRBJ1-2	once	TRBV5-4	TGTGCCAGCACCCCCATGGGGGACACCCTTAACTATGGCTACACCTTC	CASTPMGDTLNYGYTF
TRBD2	TRBJ2-2	-	TRBV6-6	TGTGCCAGCAGCTTACTAGCGGCAGTGAACACCGGGGAGCTGTTTTTT	CASSLLAAVNTGELFF
-	TRBJ2-1	-	TRBV27	TGTGCCAGCAGTTTTTCGGACACCCGTGGAAATGAGCAGTTCTTC	CASSFSDTRGNEQFF
-	TRBJ2-7	-	TRBV15	TGTGCCACCAGCAGAGTTGGCGGGACCGCGATCGCCGAGCAGTACTTC	CATSRVGGTAIAEQYF
TRBD1	TRBJ2-7	once	TRBV30	TGTGCCTGGAGAGTATGGCAGGGGGCTCACGAGCAGTACTTC	CAWRVWQGAHEQYF
-	TRBJ2-7	-	TRBV7-8	TGTGCCAGCAGTTTATGGGAGCTTTCCAACTCCTACGAGCAGTACTTC	CASSLWELSNSYEQYF
TRBD1	TRBJ1-2	-	TRBV18	TGTGCCAGCTCAACGGAAGGGGGCGGCTACACCTTC	CASSTEGGGYTF
-	TRBJ2-3	once	TRBV11-2	TGTGCCAGCACCCAACCGATAGGTTCCGGACTCAGCACAGATACGCAGTATTTT	CASTQPIGSGLSTDTQYF
TRBD2	TRBJ2-7	-	TRBV28	TGTGCCAGCAGTTCCCTGGGACTAGCGGGAGTGACCGAGCAGTACTTC	CASSSLGLAGVTEQYF
TRBD2	TRBJ2-2	-	TRBV5-4	TGTGCCAGCAATGAGGGACTAGCGGGCACCGGGGAGCTGTTTTTT	CASNEGLAGTGELFF
-	TRBJ2-1	-	TRBV15	TGTGCCACCAGCAGAGCCTCTAGCGTTCCCTACAATGAGCAGTTCTTC	CATSRASSVPYNEQFF
TRBD1	TRBJ2-5	-	TRBV5-1	TGCGCCAGCAGCTCAGGGACAGCCAGTCTCCAAGAGACCCAGTACTTC	CASSSGTASLQETQYF
-	TRBJ2-7	-	TRBV13	TGTGCCAGCAGCTCGGGGTTGGGGGAGCAGTACTTC	CASSSGLGEQYF
-	TRBJ2-6	-	TRBV7-6	TGTGCCAGCACCTCTTCCGGGGCCAACGTCCTGACTTTC	CASTSSGANVLTF
TRBD1	TRBJ2-7	-	TRBV10-3	TGTGCCATCAGCGCCGGACAGGGTACGGGCGGCGAGCAGTACTTC	CAISAGQGTGGEQYF
-	TRBJ2-2	-	TRBV7-2	TGTGCCAGCAGCTTCGGGTCGCACACCGGGGAGCTGTTTTTT	CASSFGSHTGELFF
TRBD1	TRBJ1-2	-	TRBV6-1	TGTGCCAGCAGTGAAGCCGCTGGTGTCAGGGGGGCGGTCTATGGCTACACCTTC	CASSEAAGVRGAVYGYTF